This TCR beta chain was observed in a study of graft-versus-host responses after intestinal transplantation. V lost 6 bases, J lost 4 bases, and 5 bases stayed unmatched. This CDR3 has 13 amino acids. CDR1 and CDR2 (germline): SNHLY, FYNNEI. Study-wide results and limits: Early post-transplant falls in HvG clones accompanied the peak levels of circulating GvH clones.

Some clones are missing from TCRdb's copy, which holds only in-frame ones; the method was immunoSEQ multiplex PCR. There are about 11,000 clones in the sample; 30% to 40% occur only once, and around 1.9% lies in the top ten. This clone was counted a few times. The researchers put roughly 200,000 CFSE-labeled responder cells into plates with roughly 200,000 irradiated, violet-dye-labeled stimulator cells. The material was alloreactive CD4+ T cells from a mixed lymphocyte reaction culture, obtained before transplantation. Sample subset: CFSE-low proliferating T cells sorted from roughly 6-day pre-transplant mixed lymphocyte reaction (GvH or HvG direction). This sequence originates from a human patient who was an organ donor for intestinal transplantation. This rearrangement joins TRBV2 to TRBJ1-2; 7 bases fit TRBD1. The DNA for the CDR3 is TGTGCCAGCAGGGGGGACAGCCTCTATGGCTACACCTTC. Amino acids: CASRGDSLYGYTF.